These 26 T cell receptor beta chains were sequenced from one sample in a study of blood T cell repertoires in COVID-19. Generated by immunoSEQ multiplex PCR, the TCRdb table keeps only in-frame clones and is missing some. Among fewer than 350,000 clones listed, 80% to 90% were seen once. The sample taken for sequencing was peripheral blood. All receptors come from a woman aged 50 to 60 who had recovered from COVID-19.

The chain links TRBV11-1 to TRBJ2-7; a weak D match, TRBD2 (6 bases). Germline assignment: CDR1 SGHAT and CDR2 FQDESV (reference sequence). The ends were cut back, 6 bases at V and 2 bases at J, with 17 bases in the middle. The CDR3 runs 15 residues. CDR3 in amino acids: CASSQNSWGAYEQYF. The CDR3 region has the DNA TGTGCCAGCAGTCAGAATTCATGGGGGGCCTACGAGCAGTACTTC.

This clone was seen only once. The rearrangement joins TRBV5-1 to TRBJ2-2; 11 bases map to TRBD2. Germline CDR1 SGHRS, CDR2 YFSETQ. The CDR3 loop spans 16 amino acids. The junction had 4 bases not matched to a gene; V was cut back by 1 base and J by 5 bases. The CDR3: CASSLITSGSTGELFF. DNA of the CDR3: TGCGCCAGCAGCTTGATAACTAGCGGGAGTACCGGGGAGCTGTTTTTT.

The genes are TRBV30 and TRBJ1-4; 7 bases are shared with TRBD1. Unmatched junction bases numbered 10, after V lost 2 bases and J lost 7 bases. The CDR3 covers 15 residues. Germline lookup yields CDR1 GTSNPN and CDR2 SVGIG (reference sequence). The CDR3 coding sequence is TGTGCCTGGAGTAACCCGACAGGGCGTGCTGAAAAACTGTTTTTT. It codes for CAWSNPTGRAEKLFF. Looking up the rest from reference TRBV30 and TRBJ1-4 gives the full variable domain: SQTIHQWPATLVQPVGSPLSLECTVEGTSNPNLYWYRQAAGRGLQLLFYSVGIGQISSEVPQNLSASRPQDRQFILSSKKLLLSDSGFYLCAWSNPTGRAEKLFFGSGTQLSVL.

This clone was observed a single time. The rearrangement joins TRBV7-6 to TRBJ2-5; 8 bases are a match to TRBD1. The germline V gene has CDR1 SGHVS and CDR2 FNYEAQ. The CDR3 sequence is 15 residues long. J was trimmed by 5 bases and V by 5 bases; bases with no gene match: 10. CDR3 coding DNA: TGTGCCAGCAGCGGGCAGACAGGGGACGTGGAGACCCAGTACTTC. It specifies CASSGQTGDVETQYF.

The CDR3 sequence is CASSINRAYEQYF. In DNA form, the CDR3 reads TGTGCCAGTAGTATTAACAGGGCCTACGAGCAGTACTTC. This chain connects TRBV19 to TRBJ2-7, with D possibly matching TRBD1 (6 bases). Germline V gene lookup returns CDR1 LNHDA and CDR2 SQIVND (reference sequence). Trimming removed 3 bases at V and 2 bases at J, with 8 bases between. The CDR3 loop spans 13 amino acids. Supplemented by reference TRBV19 and TRBJ2-7, the full variable domain reads DGGITQSPKYLFRKEGQNVTLSCEQNLNHDAMYWYRQDPGQGLRLIYYSQIVNDFQKGDIAEGYSVSREKKESFPLTVTSAQKNPTAFYLCASSINRAYEQYFGPGTRLTVT.

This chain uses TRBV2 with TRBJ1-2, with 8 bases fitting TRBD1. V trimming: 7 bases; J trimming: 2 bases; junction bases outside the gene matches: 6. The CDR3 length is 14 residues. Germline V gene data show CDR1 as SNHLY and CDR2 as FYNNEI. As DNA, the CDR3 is TGTGCCAGCATCCCACAGGGGGGGAACTATGGCTACACCTTC. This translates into CASIPQGGNYGYTF.

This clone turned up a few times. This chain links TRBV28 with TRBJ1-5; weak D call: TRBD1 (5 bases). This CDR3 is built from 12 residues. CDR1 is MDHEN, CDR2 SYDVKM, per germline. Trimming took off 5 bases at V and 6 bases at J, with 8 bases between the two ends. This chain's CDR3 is CASSTGGQPQHF. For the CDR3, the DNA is TGTGCCAGCAGTACGGGGGGTCAGCCCCAGCATTTT.

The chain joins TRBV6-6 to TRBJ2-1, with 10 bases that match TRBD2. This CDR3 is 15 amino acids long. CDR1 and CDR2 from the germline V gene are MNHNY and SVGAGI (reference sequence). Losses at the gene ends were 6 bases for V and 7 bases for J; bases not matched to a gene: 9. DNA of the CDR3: TGTGCCAGCAGCATCGAACTAGCGGGAAATAATGAGCAGTTCTTC. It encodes CASSIELAGNNEQFF.

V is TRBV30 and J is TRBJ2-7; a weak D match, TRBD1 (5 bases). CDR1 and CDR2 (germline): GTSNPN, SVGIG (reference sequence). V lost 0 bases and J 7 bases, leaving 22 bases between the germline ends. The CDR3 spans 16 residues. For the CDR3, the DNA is TGTGCCTGGAGTGTACTCAGATGGCCGTGGGGCAAAGAGCAGTACTTC. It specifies CAWSVLRWPWGKEQYF.

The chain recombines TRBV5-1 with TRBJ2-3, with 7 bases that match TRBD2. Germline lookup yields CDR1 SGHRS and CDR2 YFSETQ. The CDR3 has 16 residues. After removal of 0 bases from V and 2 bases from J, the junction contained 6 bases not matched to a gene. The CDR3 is CASSLAEAGFTDTQYF. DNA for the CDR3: TGCGCCAGCAGCTTGGCCGAAGCGGGGTTCACAGATACGCAGTATTTT.

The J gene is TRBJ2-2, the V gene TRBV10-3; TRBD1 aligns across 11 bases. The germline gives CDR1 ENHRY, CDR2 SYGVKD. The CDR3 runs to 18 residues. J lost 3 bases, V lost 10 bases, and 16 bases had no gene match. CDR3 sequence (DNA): TGTGCCACCCGGACAGGGGGCGGCCTAGCGGGGCACACCGGGGAGCTGTTTTTT. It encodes CATRTGGGLAGHTGELFF.

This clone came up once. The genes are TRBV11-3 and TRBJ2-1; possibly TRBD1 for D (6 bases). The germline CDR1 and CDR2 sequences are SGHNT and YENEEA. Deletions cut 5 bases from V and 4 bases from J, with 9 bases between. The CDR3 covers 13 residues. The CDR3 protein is CASSQDRYNEQFF. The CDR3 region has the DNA TGTGCCAGCAGCCAGGACAGATACAATGAGCAGTTCTTC.

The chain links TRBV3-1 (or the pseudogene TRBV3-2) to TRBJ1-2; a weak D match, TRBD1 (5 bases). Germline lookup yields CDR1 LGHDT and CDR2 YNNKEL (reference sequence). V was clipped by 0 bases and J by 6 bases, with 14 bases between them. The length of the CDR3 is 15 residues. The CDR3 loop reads CASSQENFAGHGYTF. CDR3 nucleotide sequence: TGTGCCAGCAGCCAAGAGAACTTTGCGGGGCATGGCTACACCTTC.

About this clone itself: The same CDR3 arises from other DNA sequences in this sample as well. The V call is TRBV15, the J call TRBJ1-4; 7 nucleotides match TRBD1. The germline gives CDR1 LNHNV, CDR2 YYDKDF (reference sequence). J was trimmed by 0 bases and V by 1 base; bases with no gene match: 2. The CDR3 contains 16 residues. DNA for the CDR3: TGTGCCACCAGCAGAGGACAGGGAACAACTAATGAAAAACTGTTTTTT. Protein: CATSRGQGTTNEKLFF.

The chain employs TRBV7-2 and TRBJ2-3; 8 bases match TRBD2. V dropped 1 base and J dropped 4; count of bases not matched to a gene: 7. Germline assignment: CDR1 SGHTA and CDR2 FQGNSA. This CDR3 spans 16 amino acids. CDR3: CASSLGLAGKADTQYF. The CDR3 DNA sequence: TGTGCCAGCAGCTTAGGGTTAGCGGGAAAAGCAGATACGCAGTATTTT.

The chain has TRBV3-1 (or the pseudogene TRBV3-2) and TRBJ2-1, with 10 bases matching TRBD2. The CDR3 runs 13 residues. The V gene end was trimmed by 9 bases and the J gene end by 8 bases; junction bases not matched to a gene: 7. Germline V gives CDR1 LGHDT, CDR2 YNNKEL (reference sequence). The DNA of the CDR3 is TGTGCCAGTCAGCGGGGGGGCCTCCATGAGCAGTTCTTC. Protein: CASQRGGLHEQFF.

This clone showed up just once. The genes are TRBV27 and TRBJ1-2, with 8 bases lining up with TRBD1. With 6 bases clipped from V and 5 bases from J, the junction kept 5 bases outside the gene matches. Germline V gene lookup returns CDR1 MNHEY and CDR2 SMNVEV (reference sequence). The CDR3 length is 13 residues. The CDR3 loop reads CASRPGQVYGYTF. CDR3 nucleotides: TGTGCCAGCAGACCGGGACAGGTATATGGCTACACCTTC.

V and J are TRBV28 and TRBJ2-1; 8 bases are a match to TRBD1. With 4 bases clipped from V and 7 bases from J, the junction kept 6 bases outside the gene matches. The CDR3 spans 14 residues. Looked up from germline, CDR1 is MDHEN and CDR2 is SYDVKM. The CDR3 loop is CASSSPTGANEQFF. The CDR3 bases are TGTGCCAGCAGTTCGCCGACAGGGGCAAATGAGCAGTTCTTC. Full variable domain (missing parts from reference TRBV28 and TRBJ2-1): DVKVTQSSRYLVKRTGEKVFLECVQDMDHENMFWYRQDPGLGLRLIYFSYDVKMKEKGDIPEGYSVSREKKERFSLILESASTNQTSMYLCASSSPTGANEQFFGPGTRLTVL.

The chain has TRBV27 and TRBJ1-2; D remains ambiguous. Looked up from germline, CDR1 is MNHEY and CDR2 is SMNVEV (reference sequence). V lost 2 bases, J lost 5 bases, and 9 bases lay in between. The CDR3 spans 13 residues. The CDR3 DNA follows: TGTGCCAGCAGTTTAGCAGGAAAATATGGCTACACCTTC. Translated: CASSLAGKYGYTF.

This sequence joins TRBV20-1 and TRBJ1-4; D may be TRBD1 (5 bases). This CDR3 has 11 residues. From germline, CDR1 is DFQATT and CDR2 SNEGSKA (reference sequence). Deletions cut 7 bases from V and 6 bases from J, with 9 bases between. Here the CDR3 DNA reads TGCAGTGTGGGCAGGGATGAAAAACTGTTTTTT. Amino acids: CSVGRDEKLFF.

CDR3: CASSSGVEPQHF. CDR3 nucleotide sequence: TGTGCCAGCAGTTCAGGCGTGGAGCCCCAGCATTTT. The chain uses TRBV28 and TRBJ1-5, with D unresolved. The CDR3 is 12 residues long. Per the germline V gene, CDR1 is MDHEN and CDR2 is SYDVKM. V was cut by 4 bases and J by 8 bases, with 9 bases left in between.

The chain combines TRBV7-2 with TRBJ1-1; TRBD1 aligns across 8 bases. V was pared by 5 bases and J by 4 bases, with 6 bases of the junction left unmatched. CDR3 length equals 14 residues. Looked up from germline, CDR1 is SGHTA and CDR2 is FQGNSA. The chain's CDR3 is CASSTRQGSTEAFF. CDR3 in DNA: TGTGCCAGCAGCACAAGACAGGGGAGCACTGAAGCTTTCTTT. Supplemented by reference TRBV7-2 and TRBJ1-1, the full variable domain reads GAGVSQSPSNKVTEKGKDVELRCDPISGHTALYWYRQSLGQGLEFLIYFQGNSAPDKSGLPSDRFSAERTGGSVSTLTIQRTQQEDSAVYLCASSTRQGSTEAFFGQGTRLTVV.

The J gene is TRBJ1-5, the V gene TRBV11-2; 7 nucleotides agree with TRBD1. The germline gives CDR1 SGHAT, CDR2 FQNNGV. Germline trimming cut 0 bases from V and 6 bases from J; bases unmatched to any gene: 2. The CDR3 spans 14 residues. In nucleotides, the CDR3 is TGTGCCAGCAGCTTAGAGGGACAGTTTCAGCCCCAGCATTTT. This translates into CASSLEGQFQPQHF.

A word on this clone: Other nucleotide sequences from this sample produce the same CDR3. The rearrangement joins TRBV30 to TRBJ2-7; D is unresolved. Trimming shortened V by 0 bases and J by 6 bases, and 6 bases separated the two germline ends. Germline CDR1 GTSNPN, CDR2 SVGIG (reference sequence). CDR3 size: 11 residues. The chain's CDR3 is CAWSVLSEQYF. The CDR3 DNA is TGTGCCTGGAGTGTACTATCCGAGCAGTACTTC. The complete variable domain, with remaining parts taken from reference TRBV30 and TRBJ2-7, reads SQTIHQWPATLVQPVGSPLSLECTVEGTSNPNLYWYRQAAGRGLQLLFYSVGIGQISSEVPQNLSASRPQDRQFILSSKKLLLSDSGFYLCAWSVLSEQYFGPGTRLTVT.

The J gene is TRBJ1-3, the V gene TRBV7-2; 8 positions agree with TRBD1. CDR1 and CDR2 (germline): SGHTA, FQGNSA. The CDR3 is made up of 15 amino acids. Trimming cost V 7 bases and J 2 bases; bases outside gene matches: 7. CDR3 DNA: TGTGCCAGCAAGATCCAGGGGGCCCCTGGAAACACCATATATTTT. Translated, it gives CASKIQGAPGNTIYF.

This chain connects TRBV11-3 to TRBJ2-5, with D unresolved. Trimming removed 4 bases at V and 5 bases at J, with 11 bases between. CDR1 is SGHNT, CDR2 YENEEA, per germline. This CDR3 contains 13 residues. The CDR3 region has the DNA TGTGCCAGCAGCTACTTGACTGGGGAGACCCAGTACTTC. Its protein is CASSYLTGETQYF.